Given below is one TCR beta chain in context. The authors' processing: Amplified reference gene primers provided the basis for estimating nucleated cell counts. Only in-frame clones appear in the TCRdb table, and some are missing; sequencing was by immunoSEQ multiplex PCR. V and J calls and clone size are those listed in that table; D and trimming were worked out from the DNA. The table records around 180,000 clones, approximately 79% of them present only once. CDR3 length: 18 amino acids. Germline loops: CDR1 MNHEY, CDR2 SMNVEV (reference sequence). Trimming took off 2 bases at V and 11 bases at J, with 25 bases between the two ends. The data are from a study of blood T cell repertoires in COVID-19. Study-wide background: Donors in the United States, Italy and Spain gave samples during acute or convalescent COVID-19. The analysed material was cDNA or gDNA that came from T cells, B-cell-depleted T cells, or PBMCs.

This clonotype originated in a woman over 75 with acute or convalescent COVID-19. The sample was peripheral blood. V is TRBV27 and J is TRBJ1-6, with D tentatively TRBD1 (6 bases). The CDR3 loop is CASSLATPGHRPGAPLHF. CDR3 coding DNA: TGTGCCAGCAGTTTAGCTACACCGGGACATAGACCAGGGGCACCCCTCCACTTT.